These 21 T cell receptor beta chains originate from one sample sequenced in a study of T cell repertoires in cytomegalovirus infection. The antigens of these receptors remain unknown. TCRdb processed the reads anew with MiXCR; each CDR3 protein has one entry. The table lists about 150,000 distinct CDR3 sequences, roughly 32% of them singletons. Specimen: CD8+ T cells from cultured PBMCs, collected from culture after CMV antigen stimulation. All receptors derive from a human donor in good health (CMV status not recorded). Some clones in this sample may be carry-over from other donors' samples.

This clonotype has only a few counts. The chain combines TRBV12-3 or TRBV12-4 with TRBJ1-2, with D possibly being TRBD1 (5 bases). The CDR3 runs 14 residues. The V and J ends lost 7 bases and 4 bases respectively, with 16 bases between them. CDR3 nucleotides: TGTGCCAGCACTCCAGTCGGGACCCTCTATGGCTACACCTTC. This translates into CASTPVGTLYGYTF.

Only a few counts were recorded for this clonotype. Here the CDR3 DNA reads TGTGCCAGCAGTTACTACGACAGTTCTGAAGCTTTCTTT. Amino acid sequence: CASSYYDSSEAFF. The genes are TRBV6-2 or TRBV6-3 and TRBJ1-1; D is possibly TRBD1 (5 bases). The V gene's germline CDR1 is MNHEY and CDR2 SVGEGT. The CDR3 sequence is 13 residues long. The ends were cut back, 1 base at V and 6 bases at J, with 9 bases in the middle.

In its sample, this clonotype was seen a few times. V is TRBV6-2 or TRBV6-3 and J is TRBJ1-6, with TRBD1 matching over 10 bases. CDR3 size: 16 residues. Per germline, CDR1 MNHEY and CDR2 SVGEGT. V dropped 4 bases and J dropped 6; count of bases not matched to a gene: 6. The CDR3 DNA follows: TGTGCCAGCAGTTCCCGGGACAGGGGAAGTAATTCACCCCTCCACTTT. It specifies CASSSRDRGSNSPLHF.

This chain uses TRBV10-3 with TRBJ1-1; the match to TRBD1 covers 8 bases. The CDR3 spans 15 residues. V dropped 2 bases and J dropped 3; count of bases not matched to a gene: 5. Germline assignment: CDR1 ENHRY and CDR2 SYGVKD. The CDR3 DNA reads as TGTGCCATCAGTGAGGAACAGGGGGAAGACACTGAAGCTTTCTTT. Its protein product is CAISEEQGEDTEAFF.

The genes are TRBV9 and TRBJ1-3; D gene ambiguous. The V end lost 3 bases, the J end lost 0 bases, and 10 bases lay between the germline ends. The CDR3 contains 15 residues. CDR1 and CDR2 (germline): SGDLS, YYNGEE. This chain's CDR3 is CASSADGNSGNTIYF. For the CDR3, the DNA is TGTGCCAGCAGCGCTGACGGTAACTCTGGAAACACCATATATTTT.

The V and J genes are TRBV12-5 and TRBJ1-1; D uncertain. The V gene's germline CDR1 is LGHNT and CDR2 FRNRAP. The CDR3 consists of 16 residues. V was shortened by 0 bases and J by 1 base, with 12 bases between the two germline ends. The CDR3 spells CASGLVLDGRNTEAFF. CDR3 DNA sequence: TGTGCTAGTGGTTTGGTACTGGATGGGAGGAACACTGAAGCTTTCTTT.

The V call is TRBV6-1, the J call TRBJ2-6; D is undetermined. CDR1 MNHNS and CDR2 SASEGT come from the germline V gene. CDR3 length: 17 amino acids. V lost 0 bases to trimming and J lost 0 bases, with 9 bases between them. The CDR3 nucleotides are TGTGCCAGCAGTGAAGCCTACAGACCCTCTGGGGCCAACGTCCTGACTTTC. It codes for CASSEAYRPSGANVLTF.

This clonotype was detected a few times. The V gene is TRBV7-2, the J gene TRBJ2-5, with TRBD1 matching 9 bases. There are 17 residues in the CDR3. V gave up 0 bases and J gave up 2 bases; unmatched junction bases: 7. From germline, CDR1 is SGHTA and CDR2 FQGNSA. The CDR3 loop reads CASSLAFWDRAQETQYF. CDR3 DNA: TGTGCCAGCAGCTTAGCCTTCTGGGACAGGGCGCAAGAGACCCAGTACTTC.

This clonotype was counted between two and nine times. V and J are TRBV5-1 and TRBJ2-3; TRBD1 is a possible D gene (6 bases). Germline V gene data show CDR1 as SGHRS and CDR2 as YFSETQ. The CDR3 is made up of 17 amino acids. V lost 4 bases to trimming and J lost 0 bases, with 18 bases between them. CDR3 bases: TGCGCCAGCAGCCCCCCCCTAGGGACAACGAGCACAGATACGCAGTATTTT. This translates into CASSPPLGTTSTDTQYF.

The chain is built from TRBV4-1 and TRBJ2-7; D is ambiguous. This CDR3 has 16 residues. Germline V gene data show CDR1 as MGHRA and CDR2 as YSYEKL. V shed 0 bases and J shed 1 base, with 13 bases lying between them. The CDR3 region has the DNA TGCGCCAGCAGCCAAGATGCGGCAGATCGATCCTACGAGCAGTACTTC. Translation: CASSQDAADRSYEQYF.

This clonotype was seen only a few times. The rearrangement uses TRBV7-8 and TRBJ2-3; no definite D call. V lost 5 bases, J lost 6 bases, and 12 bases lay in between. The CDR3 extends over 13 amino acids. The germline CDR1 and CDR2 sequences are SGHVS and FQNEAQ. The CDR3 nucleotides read TGTGCCAGCAGCCCCCTCACACGGGATACGCAGTATTTT. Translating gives CASSPLTRDTQYF.

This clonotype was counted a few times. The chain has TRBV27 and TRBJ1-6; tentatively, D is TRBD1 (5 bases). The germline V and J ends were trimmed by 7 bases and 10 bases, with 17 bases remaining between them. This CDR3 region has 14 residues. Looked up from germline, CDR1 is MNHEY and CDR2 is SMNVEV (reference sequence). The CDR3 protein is CASTLVGEGSPLHF. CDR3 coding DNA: TGTGCCAGCACCCTCGTGGGTGAGGGGTCACCCCTCCACTTT.

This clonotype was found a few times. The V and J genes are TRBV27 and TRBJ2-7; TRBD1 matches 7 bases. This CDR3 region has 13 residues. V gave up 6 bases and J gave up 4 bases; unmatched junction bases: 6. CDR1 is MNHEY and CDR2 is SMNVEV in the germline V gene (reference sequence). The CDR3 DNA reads TGTGCCAGCAGCCCGACAGGGCGGTACGAGCAGTACTTC. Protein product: CASSPTGRYEQYF.

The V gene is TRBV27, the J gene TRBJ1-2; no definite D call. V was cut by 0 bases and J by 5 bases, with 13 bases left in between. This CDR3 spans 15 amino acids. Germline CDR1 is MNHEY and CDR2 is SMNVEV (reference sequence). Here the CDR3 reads CASSLSGWAPYGYTF. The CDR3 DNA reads TGTGCCAGCAGTTTATCAGGCTGGGCCCCATATGGCTACACCTTC.

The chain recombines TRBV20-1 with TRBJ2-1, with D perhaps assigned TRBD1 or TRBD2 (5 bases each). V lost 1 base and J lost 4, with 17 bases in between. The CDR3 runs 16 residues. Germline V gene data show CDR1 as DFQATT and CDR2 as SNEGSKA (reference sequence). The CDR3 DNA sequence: TGCAGTGCTAGAGCCCCTGGGGGAAGGGGATACAATGAGCAGTTCTTC. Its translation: CSARAPGGRGYNEQFF.

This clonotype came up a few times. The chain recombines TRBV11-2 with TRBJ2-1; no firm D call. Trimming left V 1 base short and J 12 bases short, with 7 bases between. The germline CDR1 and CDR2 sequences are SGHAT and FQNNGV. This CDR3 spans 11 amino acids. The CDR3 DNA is TGTGCCAGCAGCTTAGCTACTGGGCAGTTCTTC. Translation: CASSLATGQFF.

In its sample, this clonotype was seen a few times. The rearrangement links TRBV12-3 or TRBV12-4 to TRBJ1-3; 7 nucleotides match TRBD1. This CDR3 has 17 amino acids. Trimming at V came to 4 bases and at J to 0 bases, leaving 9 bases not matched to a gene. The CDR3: CASSWPGTESSGNTIYF. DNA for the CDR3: TGTGCCAGCAGTTGGCCCGGGACAGAGAGCTCTGGAAACACCATATATTTT.

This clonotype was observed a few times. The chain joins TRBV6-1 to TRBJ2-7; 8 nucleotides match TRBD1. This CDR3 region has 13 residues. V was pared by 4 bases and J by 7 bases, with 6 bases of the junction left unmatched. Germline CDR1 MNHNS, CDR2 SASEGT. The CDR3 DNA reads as TGTGCCAGCAGTGGGACAGGGCCGGGGGAGCAGTACTTC. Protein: CASSGTGPGEQYF.

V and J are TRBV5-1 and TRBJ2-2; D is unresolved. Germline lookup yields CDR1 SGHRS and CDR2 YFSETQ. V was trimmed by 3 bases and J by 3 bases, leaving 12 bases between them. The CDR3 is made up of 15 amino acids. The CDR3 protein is CASSSYGSHTGELFF. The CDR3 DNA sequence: TGCGCCAGCAGCTCATACGGCAGTCACACCGGGGAGCTGTTTTTT. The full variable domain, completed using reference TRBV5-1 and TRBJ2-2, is KAGVTQTPRYLIKTRGQQVTLSCSPISGHRSVSWYQQTPGQGLQFLFEYFSETQRNKGNFPGRFSGRQFSNSRSEMNVSTLELGDSALYLCASSSYGSHTGELFFGEGSRLTVL.

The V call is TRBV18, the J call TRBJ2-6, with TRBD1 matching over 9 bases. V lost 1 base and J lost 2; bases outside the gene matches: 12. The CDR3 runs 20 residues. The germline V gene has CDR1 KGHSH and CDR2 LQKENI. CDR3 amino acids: CASSPRTGTGYLPGANVLTF. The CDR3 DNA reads TGTGCCAGCTCACCACGGACCGGGACAGGGTACCTCCCTGGGGCCAACGTCCTGACTTTC.

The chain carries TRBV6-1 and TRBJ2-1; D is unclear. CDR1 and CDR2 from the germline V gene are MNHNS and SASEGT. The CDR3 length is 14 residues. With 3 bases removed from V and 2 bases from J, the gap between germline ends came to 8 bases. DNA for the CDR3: TGTGCCAGCAGTGATTACAGCCCCTACAATGAGCAGTTCTTC. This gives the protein CASSDYSPYNEQFF.